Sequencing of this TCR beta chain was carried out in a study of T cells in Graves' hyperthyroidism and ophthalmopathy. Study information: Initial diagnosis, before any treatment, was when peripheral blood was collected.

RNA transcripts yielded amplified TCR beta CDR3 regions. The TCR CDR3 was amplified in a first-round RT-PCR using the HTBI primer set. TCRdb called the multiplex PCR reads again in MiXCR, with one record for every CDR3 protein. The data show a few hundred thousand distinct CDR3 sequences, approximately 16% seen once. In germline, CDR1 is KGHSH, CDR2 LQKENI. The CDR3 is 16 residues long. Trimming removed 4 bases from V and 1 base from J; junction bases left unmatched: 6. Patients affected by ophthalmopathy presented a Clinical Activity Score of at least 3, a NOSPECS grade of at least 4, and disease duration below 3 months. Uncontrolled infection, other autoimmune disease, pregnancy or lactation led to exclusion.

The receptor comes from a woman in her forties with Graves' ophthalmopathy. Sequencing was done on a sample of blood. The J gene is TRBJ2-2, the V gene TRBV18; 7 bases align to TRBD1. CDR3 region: CASSQLTGLNTGELFF. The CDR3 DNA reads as TGTGCCAGCTCACAACTGACAGGGCTGAACACCGGGGAGCTGTTTTTT.